Listed below are T cell receptor beta chains from one sample, sequenced in a study of beta chain features in type 1 diabetes. Sequenced by immunoSEQ multiplex PCR; TCRdb stores in-frame clones only, minus some. The repertoire includes hundreds of thousands of clones, about a sixth of them detected once, and under 0.095% sits in the top ten. The sequencing input was naive CD4+ T cells from blood. These receptors were collected from a man aged 18 to 30 in good health. Both conserved end residues are part of each CDR3. The order of the fields is clone size, J gene, D gene, V gene, CDR3 DNA, CDR3 protein. D genes are given only for firm matches. Clone size is not always given. Where it is, it says once, few, many or a class for expanded clones.

few,TRBJ1-4,NA,TRBV30,TGTGCCTGGACCATACGTCCGGCGGGAAATGAAAAACTGTTTTTT,CAWTIRPAGNEKLFF
NA,TRBJ2-7,TRBD2,TRBV18,TGTGCCAGCTCACCACAACGGGCTAGCGGCCCCTACGAGCAGTACTTC,CASSPQRASGPYEQYF
NA,TRBJ2-4,NA,TRBV5-4,TGTGCCAGCAGCTTGGGAGGAGGGGGAGCCAAAAACATTCAGTACTTC,CASSLGGGGAKNIQYF
NA,TRBJ1-3,NA,TRBV4-1,TGCGCCAGCAGCCAAGGCCTGACACCGAGCTCTGGAAACACCATATATTTT,CASSQGLTPSSGNTIYF
NA,TRBJ1-3,NA,TRBV7-9,TGTGCCAGCAGCTCGAGGGGGGCGCCAGCTGGAAACACCATATATTTT,CASSSRGAPAGNTIYF
NA,TRBJ2-6,NA,TRBV14,TGTGCCAGCAGCCGCAAACCGGGCGGGGTTTATACCGCTGGGGCCAACGTCCTGACTTTC,CASSRKPGGVYTAGANVLTF
NA,TRBJ1-5,NA,TRBV5-4,TGTGCCAGCAGCTTGGCAGGGTTCAATCAGCCCCAGCATTTT,CASSLAGFNQPQHF
few,TRBJ2-4,NA,TRBV7-2,TGTGCCAGCAGCTTAGAAAGGGGTAACAGGTTAAACATTCAGTACTTC,CASSLERGNRLNIQYF
NA,TRBJ2-6,TRBD1,TRBV6-1,TGTGCCAGCAGTGTGACAGGGTCTGGGGCCAACGTCCTGACTTTC,CASSVTGSGANVLTF
few,TRBJ1-3,NA,TRBV7-2,TGTGCCAGCAGCTTACAAGGGCACTCTGGAAACACCATATATTTT,CASSLQGHSGNTIYF
NA,TRBJ2-5,NA,TRBV5-6,TGTGCCAGCAGCTGGGACCATGGGGAGACCCAGTACTTC,CASSWDHGETQYF
NA,TRBJ1-1,TRBD1,TRBV7-9,TGTGCCAGCAGCAAGACAGGGATGAACACTGAAGCTTTCTTT,CASSKTGMNTEAFF
NA,TRBJ1-5,NA,TRBV7-9,TGTGCCAGCAGCTTAACGTCCGGGAATCAGCCCCAGCATTTT,CASSLTSGNQPQHF
NA,TRBJ1-4,TRBD1,TRBV4-2,TGTGCCAGCAGCCAAGATAAGGGACAGGGCTTGGGTCAGGGAAAACTGTTTTTT,CASSQDKGQGLGQGKLFF
NA,TRBJ2-1,TRBD2,TRBV27,TGTGCCAGCAGTTTCCTTGGGACTAGCGTGAAGTTCTTC,CASSFLGTSVKFF
few,TRBJ2-1,NA,TRBV5-1,TGCGCCAGCAGCTCCCCACTTGTGGAGAGCTCCTACAATGAGCAGTTCTTC,CASSSPLVESSYNEQFF
few,TRBJ1-4,NA,TRBV5-1,TGCGCCAGCAGCTTGGGCGGAGGGGCCACTAATGAAAAACTGTTTTTT,CASSLGGGATNEKLFF